This is a list of T cell receptor beta chains from one sample in a study of blood T cell repertoires in COVID-19. Method: immunoSEQ multiplex PCR; TCRdb's copy keeps in-frame clones and lacks some. The sample lists roughly 79,000 clones, approximately 82% occurring once. The sequenced sample consisted of peripheral blood. The source of these receptors is a human donor in a cohort sampled during active COVID-19. The CDR3 runs from the conserved cysteine through the conserved F or W. D genes are given only for firm matches. Some rows mark clone size as missing; the rest say once, few, many or name a class of expanded clone.

j_call d_call v_call clone_size cdr3_length cdr3_nt cdr3_aa
TRBJ2-7 NA TRBV5-8 NA 14 TGTGCCAGCAGCTTGGATTCGGGGACCTACGAGCAGTACTTC CASSLDSGTYEQYF
TRBJ2-7 NA TRBV12-5 once 13 TGTGCTAGTGGTTCCTCTATTCCCTACGAGCAGTACTTC CASGSSIPYEQYF
TRBJ1-1 TRBD1 TRBV29-1 once 12 TGCAGCGGCGGACAGGGGTACACTGAAGCTTTCTTT CSGGQGYTEAFF
TRBJ2-7 NA TRBV7-2 NA 13 TGTGCCAGCAGCCTGTGGGGGGGCGATGAGCAGTACTTC CASSLWGGDEQYF
TRBJ1-4 TRBD1 TRBV9 NA 15 TGTGCCAGCAGCACAAGACAGGGCGACGGGGAAAAACTGTTTTTT CASSTRQGDGEKLFF
TRBJ1-5 NA TRBV2 few 16 TGTGCCAGCAGTGATAGTTCGGCAGGCGGCAATCAGCCCCAGCATTTT CASSDSSAGGNQPQHF
TRBJ2-7 TRBD1 TRBV3-1/TRBV3-2 once 15 TGTGCCAGCAGCCAAGAGCCTGGGACAGACTACGAGCAGTACTTC CASSQEPGTDYEQYF
TRBJ2-7 NA TRBV2 NA 13 TGTGCCAGCCGGGACACCCATACGATCGAGCAGTACTTC CASRDTHTIEQYF
TRBJ2-7 TRBD1 TRBV30 NA 14 TGTGCCTGGAGACGACAGGGGAGTTGCTACGAGCAGTACTTC CAWRRQGSCYEQYF
TRBJ1-2 NA TRBV10-3 NA 12 TGTGCCGCCTCGACAGACAACTATGGCTACACCTTC CAASTDNYGYTF
TRBJ2-7 NA TRBV5-6 NA 14 TGTGCCAGCAGCTACGAGCCGGAGTACTACGAGCAGTACTTC CASSYEPEYYEQYF
TRBJ2-7 NA TRBV7-6 NA 15 TGTGCCAGCAGCAAAGGGGCTACCTCCGATTACGAGCAGTACTTC CASSKGATSDYEQYF
TRBJ2-7 NA TRBV12-5 NA 13 TGTGCTAGTGCCCCCCGCGGGGCCTACGAGCAGTACTTC CASAPRGAYEQYF
TRBJ1-6 TRBD1 TRBV5-1 once 16 TGCGCCAGCAGCTTCCGGGACAGGGAGAGGAATTCACCCCTCCACTTT CASSFRDRERNSPLHF
TRBJ2-1 NA TRBV18 NA 14 TGTGCCAGCTCACCACCGTCAGGGTGGTCGGAGCAGTTCTTC CASSPPSGWSEQFF
TRBJ2-1 NA TRBV24-1 NA 12 TGTGCCACCAGTGATTTTAACAATGAGCAGTTCTTC CATSDFNNEQFF
TRBJ1-2 NA TRBV19 NA 12 TGTGCCAGTAGTACCGGAGGGACTCTCCACACCTTC CASSTGGTLHTF
TRBJ2-1 TRBD2 TRBV11-3 NA 15 TGTGCCAGCAGCTTATACGGGGGGGCGGACAATGAGCAGTTCTTC CASSLYGGADNEQFF
TRBJ1-1 NA TRBV19 NA 13 TGTGCCAGTAGTAAGGGGGACACCGCGGAAGCTTTCTTT CASSKGDTAEAFF
TRBJ2-7 NA TRBV6-5 once 13 TGTGCCAGCAGTTCGCGGGGGCGGTACGAGCAGTACTTC CASSSRGRYEQYF
TRBJ1-1 TRBD1 TRBV5-6 NA 15 TGTGCCAGCAGCTCCACGACAGGGGGTAACACTGAAGCTTTCTTT CASSSTTGGNTEAFF
TRBJ1-1 TRBD1 TRBV7-2 NA 14 TGTGCCAGCAGCTCACAGGGGGGGAACACTGAAGCTTTCTTT CASSSQGGNTEAFF
TRBJ1-2 TRBD1 TRBV25-1 few 17 TGTGCCAGCGGAACCCCACCGGGACAGGGAACAACTGCAGGGTACACCTTC CASGTPPGQGTTAGYTF
TRBJ2-5 NA TRBV5-1 NA 12 TGCGCCAGCAGCTTGGCGGGAGAGACCCAGTACTTC CASSLAGETQYF
TRBJ1-2 TRBD1 TRBV5-6 NA 12 TGTGCCAGCAGACTGACAGGGTTTGGCTACACCTTC CASRLTGFGYTF
TRBJ1-2 TRBD1 TRBV6-2/TRBV6-3 NA 14 TGTGCCAGCAGTGGACAGGGTGCTAACTATGGCTACACCTTC CASSGQGANYGYTF
TRBJ2-7 TRBD1 TRBV11-2 few 13 TGTGCCAGCAGGGGCCCGGGACAGGGTAGGCAGTACTTC CASRGPGQGRQYF
TRBJ1-5 TRBD1 TRBV4-1 NA 19 TGCGCCAGCAGCCAAGAATGGAGGCAGGGGGCGTTGGGCAATCAGCCCCAGCATTTT CASSQEWRQGALGNQPQHF
TRBJ2-5 NA TRBV5-5 NA 12 TGTGCCAGCAGCTTGGTCCAGGAGACCCAGTACTTC CASSLVQETQYF
TRBJ1-1 NA TRBV5-1 NA 15 TGCGCCAGCAGCTTTTGGGACAATGGATACACTGAAGCTTTCTTT CASSFWDNGYTEAFF
TRBJ1-3 NA TRBV12-3/TRBV12-4 NA 13 TGTGCCAGCAGTTTTTGGGCGGAGGACACCATATATTTT CASSFWAEDTIYF
TRBJ2-7 TRBD1 TRBV19 NA 15 TGTGCCAGTAGCCCTTCACAGGGGCGAGCCTACGAGCAGTACTTC CASSPSQGRAYEQYF
TRBJ2-7 TRBD2 TRBV4-2 NA 16 TGTGCCAGCAGTCCCCGATGGCTAGCGGGGGCGCGGGAGCAGTACTTC CASSPRWLAGAREQYF
TRBJ2-2 NA TRBV5-6 NA 15 TGTGCCAGCAGCAAGGACAGCGGCGGCACCGGGGAGCTGTTTTTT CASSKDSGGTGELFF
TRBJ2-2 TRBD2 TRBV5-1 NA 17 TGCGCCAGCAGGGCCTTAAAAGGACTAGTCGGTACCGGGGAGCTGTTTTTT CASRALKGLVGTGELFF
TRBJ1-4 NA TRBV7-2 NA 16 TGTGCCAGCAGCCCTAAACCCCGGGTTTCGGGTGAAAAACTGTTTTTT CASSPKPRVSGEKLFF
TRBJ2-3 TRBD1 TRBV5-1 NA 15 TGCGCCAGCAGCAAGGGACAGGGTAGCACAGATACGCAGTATTTT CASSKGQGSTDTQYF
TRBJ2-7 NA TRBV20-1 NA 14 TGCAGTGCTAGTCTTCTGGAGGGCGTCAACGAGCAGTACTTC CSASLLEGVNEQYF
TRBJ1-2 TRBD1 TRBV6-5 many 13 TGTGCCAGCAGACTCGGACAGGCAGCTGGCTACACCTTC CASRLGQAAGYTF
TRBJ2-7 TRBD1 TRBV29-1 NA 13 TGCAGCGTTAGGGCAGGGGGATCCTACGAGCAGTACTTC CSVRAGGSYEQYF
TRBJ2-7 NA TRBV6-7 NA 16 TGTGCCAGCAGTTACTCGATCCGAGCGGTCCCCCGGCGTAGGTACTTC CASSYSIRAVPRRRYF
TRBJ1-5 NA TRBV6-5 NA 13 TGTGCCAGCAGCAGGGACACCAATCAGCCCCAGCATTTT CASSRDTNQPQHF
TRBJ1-6 NA TRBV3-1/TRBV3-2 NA 14 TGTGCCAGCAGCCAAGAGTTGGGAGGTTCACCCCTCCACTTT CASSQELGGSPLHF
TRBJ1-5 NA TRBV6-5 NA 14 TGTGCCAGCAGTCTGACCGGGCAGGGGCAGCCCCAGCATTTT CASSLTGQGQPQHF
TRBJ1-2 NA TRBV23-1 few 15 TGCGCCAGCAGTCAATTCTTGACACAGAACTATGGCTACACCTTC CASSQFLTQNYGYTF
TRBJ2-7 TRBD1 TRBV6-5 once 15 TGTGCCAGCAGTTACTCCCACAGGGGGAGGAACGAGCAGTACTTC CASSYSHRGRNEQYF
TRBJ1-2 NA TRBV6-5 NA 14 TGTGCCAGCAGTTCCGCATCGAGTCCGTATGGCTACACCTTC CASSSASSPYGYTF
TRBJ2-1 NA TRBV7-2 NA 15 TGTGCCAGCAGAACAACAGGGCGTTCGAACAATGAGCAGTTCTTC CASRTTGRSNNEQFF
TRBJ1-2 NA TRBV7-8 NA 13 TGTGCCAGCAGCTTGCGGGGAGAAGGTGGCTACACCTTC CASSLRGEGGYTF
TRBJ2-1 TRBD2 TRBV5-1 NA 19 TGCGCCAGCAGCTTGGTGGTTAGCGGGGGCCACAACGCCTACAATGAGCAGTTCTTC CASSLVVSGGHNAYNEQFF
TRBJ1-1 NA TRBV19 NA 13 TGTGCCAGTAGCCAGTCACGGGGCACTGAAGCTTTCTTT CASSQSRGTEAFF
TRBJ2-5 TRBD2 TRBV7-2 NA 16 TGTGCCAGCAGCCCACCTAGCGGGGGGTTCCAAGAGACCCAGTACTTC CASSPPSGGFQETQYF
TRBJ1-5 TRBD1 TRBV4-3 once 17 TGCGCCAGCAGCCAAGAGGCGAGGGGGCTTGGCAATCAGCCCCAGCATTTT CASSQEARGLGNQPQHF
TRBJ1-5 NA TRBV9 NA 14 TGTGCCAGCAGCGTAGGATCACAGGGCCAGCCCCAGCATTTT CASSVGSQGQPQHF
TRBJ1-3 NA TRBV7-2 NA 15 TGTGCCAGCAGCTTAGCGGGTCAGGGGGGAAACACCATATATTTT CASSLAGQGGNTIYF
TRBJ1-3 NA TRBV11-2 NA 13 TGTGCCAGCAGCTTAGATACTGGAAACACCATATATTTT CASSLDTGNTIYF
TRBJ2-3 NA TRBV3-1/TRBV3-2 NA 15 TGTGCCAGCAGCCAGGCGGACACAACCACAGATACGCAGTATTTT CASSQADTTTDTQYF